The rows below give T cell receptor beta chains drawn from one sample of a study of blood T cell repertoires in COVID-19. Clones were sequenced by immunoSEQ multiplex PCR, and TCRdb holds only the in-frame ones, with some missing. The repertoire consists of 55,000 to 75,000 clones, with under 95% occurring once and the leading ten covering roughly 8%. Sequencing input: peripheral blood. These receptors originate from a human donor in a cohort sampled during active COVID-19. Both conserved end residues are part of each CDR3. The D gene is left open where the match is weak.

TRBV11-2	TRBJ2-6	19	-	TGTGCCAGCAGCTCGATAAAATCGGACAGAAACTCTGGGGCCAACGTCCTGACTTTC	CASSSIKSDRNSGANVLTF
TRBV29-1	TRBJ2-5	14	TRBD1	TGCAGCGTTGACGCGGACAGGACCGCAGAGACCCAGTACTTC	CSVDADRTAETQYF
TRBV7-8	TRBJ1-1	13	-	TGTGCCAGCAGCTTAACGGGAAACACTGAAGCTTTCTTT	CASSLTGNTEAFF
TRBV7-2	TRBJ1-4	15	-	TGTGCCAGCAGCCCAGGCCTGGGGGGGGATGAAAAACTGTTTTTT	CASSPGLGGDEKLFF
TRBV9	TRBJ2-2	17	TRBD2	TGTGCCAGCAGCCCCACCAGACTAGCGGGGGGTTCCGGGGAGCTGTTTTTT	CASSPTRLAGGSGELFF
TRBV24-1	TRBJ1-5	14	-	TGTGCCACCAGTGATGGCGGGCGGAATCAGCCCCAGCATTTT	CATSDGGRNQPQHF
TRBV6-2/TRBV6-3	TRBJ1-5	16	TRBD1	TGTGCCAGCAGTTTACGGGGACAGGGGAGCAATCAGCCCCAGCATTTT	CASSLRGQGSNQPQHF
TRBV9	TRBJ2-7	13	-	TGTGCCAGCAGCGTAGACAGCTCCTACGAGCAGTACTTC	CASSVDSSYEQYF
TRBV9	TRBJ2-7	15	TRBD2	TGTGCCAGCAGCGCAACGAGCGGGGGGGAGTACGAGCAGTACTTC	CASSATSGGEYEQYF
TRBV29-1	TRBJ1-2	19	TRBD1	TGCAGCGTTGAAGCGGGGGGACAGGGGGAAGAGAGGGCTAACTATGGCTACACCTTC	CSVEAGGQGEERANYGYTF
TRBV15	TRBJ1-1	14	-	TGTGCCACCAGCAGTCCAGGGGTGAACACTGAAGCTTTCTTT	CATSSPGVNTEAFF
TRBV11-2	TRBJ2-5	17	TRBD1	TGTGCCAGCAGCACCCGGCTGGGGCGACAGGGGACCGAGACCCAGTACTTC	CASSTRLGRQGTETQYF